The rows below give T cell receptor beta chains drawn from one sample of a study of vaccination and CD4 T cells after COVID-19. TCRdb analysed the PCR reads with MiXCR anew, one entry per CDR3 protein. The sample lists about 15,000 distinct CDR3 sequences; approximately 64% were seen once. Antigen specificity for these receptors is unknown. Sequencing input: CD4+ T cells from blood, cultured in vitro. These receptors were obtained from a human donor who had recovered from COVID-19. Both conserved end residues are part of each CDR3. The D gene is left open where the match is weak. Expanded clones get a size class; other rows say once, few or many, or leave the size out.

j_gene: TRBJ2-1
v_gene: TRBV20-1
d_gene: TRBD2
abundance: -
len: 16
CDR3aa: CSATDGTSGLYNEQFF
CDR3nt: TGCAGTGCAACTGACGGGACTAGCGGGCTCTACAATGAGCAGTTCTTC

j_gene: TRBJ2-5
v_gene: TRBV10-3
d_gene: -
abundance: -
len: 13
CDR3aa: CAISGHGQETQYF
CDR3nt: TGTGCCATCAGTGGGCACGGCCAAGAGACCCAGTACTTC

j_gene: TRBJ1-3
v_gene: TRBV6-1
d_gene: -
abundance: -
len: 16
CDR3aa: CASSEDGRLSGNTIYF
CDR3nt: TGTGCCAGCAGTGAAGACGGACGGCTCTCTGGAAACACCATATATTTT

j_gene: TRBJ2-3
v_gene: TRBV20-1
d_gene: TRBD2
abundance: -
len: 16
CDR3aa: CSARAPPRELADTQYF
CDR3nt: TGCAGTGCTAGAGCCCCCCCGCGGGAGTTGGCAGATACGCAGTATTTT

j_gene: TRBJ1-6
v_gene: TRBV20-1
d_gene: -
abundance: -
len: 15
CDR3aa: CSVRMGSSYNSPLHF
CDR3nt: TGCAGTGTAAGGATGGGGAGCTCCTATAATTCACCCCTCCACTTT

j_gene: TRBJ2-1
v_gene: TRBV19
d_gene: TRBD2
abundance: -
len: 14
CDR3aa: CASRSAGDYNEQFF
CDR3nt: TGTGCCAGTAGGTCAGCGGGGGACTACAATGAGCAGTTCTTC

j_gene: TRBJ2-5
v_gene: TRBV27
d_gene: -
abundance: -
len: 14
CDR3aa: CASSLGGNQETQYF
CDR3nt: TGTGCCAGCAGTTTAGGAGGGAACCAAGAGACCCAGTACTTC

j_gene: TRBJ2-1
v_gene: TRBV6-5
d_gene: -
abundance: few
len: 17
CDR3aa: CASSYSIGTQAYNEQFF
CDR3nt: TGTGCCAGCAGTTACTCGATCGGGACCCAGGCCTACAATGAGCAGTTCTTC

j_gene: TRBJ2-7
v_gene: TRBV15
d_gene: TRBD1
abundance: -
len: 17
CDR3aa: CATSRSAGDRGRYEQYF
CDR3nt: TGTGCCACCAGCAGATCTGCGGGGGACAGGGGCCGATACGAGCAGTACTTC

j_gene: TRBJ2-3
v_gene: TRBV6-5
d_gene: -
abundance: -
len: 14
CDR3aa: CASSYNRPPHPQYF
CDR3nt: TGTGCCAGCAGCTACAACCGGCCCCCCCATCCGCAGTATTTT

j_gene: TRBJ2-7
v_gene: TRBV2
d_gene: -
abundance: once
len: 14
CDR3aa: CASSEDTGRGEQYF
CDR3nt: TGTGCCAGCAGTGAAGACACAGGGAGGGGCGAGCAGTACTTC

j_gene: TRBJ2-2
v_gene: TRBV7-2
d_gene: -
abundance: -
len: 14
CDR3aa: CASSHQSNTGELFF
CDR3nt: TGCGCCAGCAGCCATCAATCGAACACCGGGGAGCTGTTTTTT

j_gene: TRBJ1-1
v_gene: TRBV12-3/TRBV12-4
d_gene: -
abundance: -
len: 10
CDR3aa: CATGDGEAFF
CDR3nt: TGTGCCACGGGCGATGGTGAAGCTTTCTTT

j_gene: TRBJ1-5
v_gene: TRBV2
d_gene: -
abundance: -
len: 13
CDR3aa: CASRRGGGQPQHF
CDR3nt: TGTGCCAGCCGTCGCGGGGGTGGTCAGCCCCAGCATTTT

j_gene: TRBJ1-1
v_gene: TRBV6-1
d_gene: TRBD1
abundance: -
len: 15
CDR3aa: CASRGTGGMNTEAFF
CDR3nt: TGTGCCAGCAGAGGGACAGGGGGAATGAACACTGAAGCTTTCTTT

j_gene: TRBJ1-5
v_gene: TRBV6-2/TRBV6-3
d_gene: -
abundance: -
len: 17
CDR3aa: CASSYSNIRHPREPQHF
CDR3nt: TGTGCCAGCAGTTACTCGAATATCCGACATCCTAGGGAACCCCAGCATTTT

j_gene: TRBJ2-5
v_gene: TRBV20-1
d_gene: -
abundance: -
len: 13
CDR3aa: CSARRGSVETQYF
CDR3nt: TGCAGTGCTAGACGAGGGAGTGTTGAGACCCAGTACTTC

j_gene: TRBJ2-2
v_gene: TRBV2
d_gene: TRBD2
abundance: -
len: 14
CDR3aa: CASSLAGYTGELFF
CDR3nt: TGTGCCAGCAGTCTAGCGGGCTACACCGGGGAGCTGTTTTTT

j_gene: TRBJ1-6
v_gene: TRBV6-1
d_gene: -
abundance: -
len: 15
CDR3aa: CASSVQGTYNSPLHF
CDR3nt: TGTGCCAGCAGTGTACAGGGTACCTATAATTCACCCCTCCACTTT

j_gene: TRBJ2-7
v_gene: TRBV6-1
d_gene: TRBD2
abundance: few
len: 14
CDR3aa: CASSELAGPYEQYF
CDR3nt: TGTGCCAGCAGTGAACTAGCGGGACCCTACGAGCAGTACTTC

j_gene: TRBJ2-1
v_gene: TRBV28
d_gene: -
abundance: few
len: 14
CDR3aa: CASSETGAYNEQFF
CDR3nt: TGTGCCAGCAGTGAGACCGGGGCCTACAATGAGCAGTTCTTC

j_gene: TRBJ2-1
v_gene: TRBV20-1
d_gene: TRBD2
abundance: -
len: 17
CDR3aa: CSAVPGLAGGFGDEQFF
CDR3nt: TGCAGTGCTGTCCCGGGACTAGCGGGAGGTTTTGGCGATGAGCAGTTCTTC

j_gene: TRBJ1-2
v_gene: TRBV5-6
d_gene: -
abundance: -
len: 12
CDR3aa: CASSIVSYGYTF
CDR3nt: TGTGCCAGCAGCATAGTGTCCTATGGCTACACCTTC

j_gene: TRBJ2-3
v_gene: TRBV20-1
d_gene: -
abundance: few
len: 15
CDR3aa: CSARDLGRRTDTQYF
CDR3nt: TGCAGTGCTAGAGATCTGGGACGCCGCACAGATACGCAGTATTTT

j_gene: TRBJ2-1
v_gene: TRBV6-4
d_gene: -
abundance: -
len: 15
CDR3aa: CASSEEVGAYNEQFF
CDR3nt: TGTGCCAGCAGTGAGGAGGTGGGGGCATACAATGAGCAGTTCTTC

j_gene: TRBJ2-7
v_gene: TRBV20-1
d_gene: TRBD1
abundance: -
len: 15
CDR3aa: CSARHRDRGTYEQYF
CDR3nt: TGCAGTGCTAGGCACCGGGACAGGGGAACCTACGAGCAGTACTTC

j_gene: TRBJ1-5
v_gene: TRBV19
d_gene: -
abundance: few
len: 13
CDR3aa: CASSISAHQPQHF
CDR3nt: TGTGCCAGTAGTATTTCAGCGCATCAGCCCCAGCATTTT

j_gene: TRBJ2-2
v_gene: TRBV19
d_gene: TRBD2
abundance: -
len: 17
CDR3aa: CASSIPGLASNTGELFF
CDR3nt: TGTGCCAGTAGTATACCGGGACTAGCGTCGAACACCGGGGAGCTGTTTTTT

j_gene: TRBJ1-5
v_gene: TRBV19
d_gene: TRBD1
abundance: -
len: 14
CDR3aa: CASSTGGSNQPQHF
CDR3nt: TGTGCCAGTAGTACAGGGGGAAGCAATCAGCCCCAGCATTTT

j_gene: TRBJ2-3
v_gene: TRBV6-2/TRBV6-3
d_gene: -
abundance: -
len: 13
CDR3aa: CASRRYATDTQYF
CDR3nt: TGTGCCAGCAGAAGATACGCCACAGATACGCAGTATTTT

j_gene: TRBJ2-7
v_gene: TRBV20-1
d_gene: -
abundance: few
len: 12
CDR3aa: CSARLQSLEQYF
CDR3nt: TGCAGTGCGCGACTACAAAGCCTCGAGCAGTACTTC